These 28 T cell receptor beta chains originate from one sample sequenced in a study of blood T cell repertoires in COVID-19. The protocol was immunoSEQ multiplex PCR, while the TCRdb copy is restricted to in-frame clones and leaves out a portion. Seen here are roughly 41,000 clones, approximately 90% observed once, and the top ten hold around 3.1%. Sequencing used PBMCs or T cells enriched from blood (not recorded which). These receptors were taken from a woman aged 45-59 years who had recovered from COVID-19.

The chain is built from TRBV27 and TRBJ2-7; D not resolved. The ends were cut back, 0 bases at V and 4 bases at J, with 16 bases in the middle. Germline CDR1 MNHEY, CDR2 SMNVEV (reference sequence). The length of the CDR3 is 16 residues. CDR3 amino acids: CASSLSPTPASYEQYF. Here the CDR3 DNA reads TGTGCCAGCAGTTTATCCCCGACTCCGGCCTCTTACGAGCAGTACTTC.

CDR3 nucleotide sequence: TGTGCCAGCTCACCCGCCGTCCCGGGGTCCAATCAGCCCCAGCATTTT. Translation gives CASSPAVPGSNQPQHF. The V and J genes are TRBV18 and TRBJ1-5; D not certain. This CDR3 is 16 amino acids long. Trimming pared 3 bases from V and 3 bases from J, leaving 15 bases between. Germline lookup yields CDR1 KGHSH and CDR2 LQKENI.

This chain uses TRBV7-9 with TRBJ1-1; 9 bases map to TRBD1. J lost 5 bases, V lost 3 bases, and 4 bases had no gene match. Germline V gives CDR1 SEHNR, CDR2 FQNEAQ (reference sequence). The CDR3 extends over 14 amino acids. The CDR3 bases are TGTGCCAGCAGCTTGACAGGGGGTAAGACTGAAGCTTTCTTT. Translated, it gives CASSLTGGKTEAFF.

The CDR3 reads CARCPGADTQYF. CDR3 nucleotides: TGTGCCAGGTGTCCAGGCGCAGATACGCAGTATTTT. The chain has TRBV19 and TRBJ2-3; D not resolved. The CDR3 sequence is 12 residues long. The germline V and J ends were trimmed by 9 bases and 4 bases, with 11 bases remaining between them. The V gene's germline CDR1 is LNHDA and CDR2 SQIVND (reference sequence).

The chain recombines TRBV7-9 with TRBJ2-1; 8 bases agree with TRBD2. From germline, CDR1 is SEHNR and CDR2 FQNEAQ (reference sequence). The J segment lost 7 bases and the V segment lost 5 bases, leaving 10 bases of the junction unmatched. There are 15 residues in the CDR3. The CDR3 spells CASSKPGLEINEQFF. Written as DNA, the CDR3 is TGTGCCAGCAGCAAACCGGGACTAGAAATAAATGAGCAGTTCTTC.

The V call is TRBV28, the J call TRBJ1-2; 7 bases agree with TRBD1. V gave up 6 bases and J gave up 5 bases; unmatched junction bases: 6. Germline V gives CDR1 MDHEN, CDR2 SYDVKM. The CDR3 contains 13 residues. This CDR3 is CASRLGTEYGYTF. CDR3 in DNA: TGTGCCAGCAGGTTAGGGACAGAGTATGGCTACACCTTC.

This rearrangement joins TRBV27 to TRBJ2-1, with 7 bases that match TRBD2. The germline gives CDR1 MNHEY, CDR2 SMNVEV (reference sequence). V lost 3 bases and J lost 6; bases outside the gene matches: 8. The CDR3 covers 15 residues. The CDR3 DNA sequence: TGTGCCAGCAGTTTTGGGCTAGCGGTACGCAATGAGCAGTTCTTC. Its protein is CASSFGLAVRNEQFF.

The chain joins TRBV23-1 to TRBJ1-4, with TRBD1 matching 9 bases. TRBV23-1 is an open reading frame, and its role is uncertain. The CDR3 has 17 amino acids. J gave up 1 base and V 10 bases, and 13 bases lay outside the gene matches. The CDR3 protein is CAIPRDRVYGTNEKLFF. As DNA, the CDR3 is TGCGCCATCCCCCGGGACAGGGTCTATGGAACTAATGAAAAACTGTTTTTT.

The chain is built from TRBV29-1 and TRBJ1-2; 9 bases are shared with TRBD1. With V trimmed by 4 bases and J by 4 bases, 4 bases remained unmatched. Germline values: CDR1 SQVTM, CDR2 ANQGSEA. The CDR3 has 13 amino acids. Here the CDR3 DNA reads TGCAGCGTTGGCACGACAGGGGGCTATGGCTACACCTTC. Translation: CSVGTTGGYGYTF. The full variable domain, its missing parts supplied by reference TRBV29-1 and TRBJ1-2, is SAVISQKPSRDICQRGTSLTIQCQVDSQVTMMFWYRQQPGQSLTLIATANQGSEATYESGFVIDKFPISRPNLTFSTLTVSNMSPEDSSIYLCSVGTTGGYGYTFGSGTRLTVV.

This clone was found once. The chain uses TRBV2 and TRBJ1-4; possible D gene TRBD1, 6 bases. CDR1 SNHLY and CDR2 FYNNEI come from the germline V gene. The CDR3 has 15 residues. Trimming took off 6 bases at V and 1 base at J, with 12 bases between the two ends. The CDR3: CASSGQQGTNEKLFF. CDR3 nucleotide sequence: TGTGCCAGCAGCGGGCAACAGGGAACTAATGAAAAACTGTTTTTT. Combining the CDR3 with reference TRBV2 and TRBJ1-4 gives the whole variable domain EPEVTQTPSHQVTQMGQEVILRCVPISNHLYFYWYRQILGQKVEFLVSFYNNEISEKSEIFDDQFSVERPDGSNFTLKIRSTKLEDSAMYFCASSGQQGTNEKLFFGSGTQLSVL.

The V and J genes are TRBV5-5 and TRBJ2-5, with 7 bases matching TRBD1. CDR3 length: 14 residues. The V gene end was trimmed by 4 bases and the J gene end by 3 bases; junction bases not matched to a gene: 6. Germline CDR1 is SGHKS and CDR2 is YYEKEE (reference sequence). The CDR3 DNA reads as TGTGCCAGCAGCGCACCGGGGACAGAAGAGACCCAGTACTTC. Residues: CASSAPGTEETQYF.

The V call is TRBV6-1, the J call TRBJ1-6; no definite D call. There are 18 residues in the CDR3. The V and J ends lost 1 base and 5 bases respectively, with 18 bases between them. Germline CDR1 and CDR2: MNHNS and SASEGT. CDR3 DNA sequence: TGTGCCAGCAGTGAAGAACCCCTCAGTCGGAGGGATAATTCACCCCTCCACTTT. It encodes CASSEEPLSRRDNSPLHF.

By proportion, this clone is medium-sized (0.01 to 0.1%). This chain's CDR3 is CALRGAGTDTQYF. CDR3 DNA sequence: TGTGCCCTCCGGGGGGCAGGCACAGATACGCAGTATTTT. The rearrangement joins TRBV10-3 to TRBJ2-3; D possibly corresponds to TRBD2 (7 bases). This CDR3 is 13 amino acids long. CDR1 is ENHRY and CDR2 is SYGVKD in the germline V gene. Trimming took off 11 bases at V and 1 base at J, with 13 bases between the two ends.

The chain couples TRBV12-3 or TRBV12-4 to TRBJ1-1; D possibly corresponds to TRBD1 (6 bases). The CDR3 is 13 residues long. V shed 10 bases and J shed 1 base, with 13 bases lying between them. DNA of the CDR3: TGTGCCAACAAGGCGACAGGGAACACTGAAGCTTTCTTT. This sequence encodes CANKATGNTEAFF.

The rearrangement uses TRBV11-2 and TRBJ1-4, with no clear D. Germline V CDR1 and CDR2: SGHAT, FQNNGV. This CDR3 contains 15 residues. With 2 bases removed from V and 8 bases from J, the gap between germline ends came to 15 bases. The CDR3 bases are TGTGCCAGCAGCTTACTTAACTCAGGCGGGGAAAAACTGTTTTTT. Amino acids: CASSLLNSGGEKLFF.

The V and J genes are TRBV29-1 and TRBJ1-4; TRBD1 is a possible D gene (6 bases). This CDR3 contains 13 residues. The germline gives CDR1 SQVTM, CDR2 ANQGSEA. V was clipped by 5 bases and J by 5 bases, with 12 bases between them. Here the CDR3 reads CSVLGQPNEKLFF. The DNA of the CDR3 is TGCAGCGTTCTTGGACAGCCAAATGAAAAACTGTTTTTT.

The V gene is TRBV11-2, the J gene TRBJ2-1, with D possibly TRBD1 on 7 matching bases. The CDR3 consists of 15 residues. Trimming took 1 base from V and 8 from J, leaving 15 bases between them. Germline V gene data show CDR1 as SGHAT and CDR2 as FQNNGV. CDR3: CASSLVGTRGDEQFF. In DNA, the CDR3 is TGTGCCAGCAGCTTAGTAGGGACCAGGGGGGATGAGCAGTTCTTC.

V gene TRBV7-2 combines with J gene TRBJ2-7; 7 nucleotides agree with TRBD2. Trimming at V came to 4 bases and at J to 4 bases, leaving 13 bases not matched to a gene. CDR3 length equals 16 residues. From germline, CDR1 is SGHTA and CDR2 FQGNSA. In DNA, the CDR3 is TGTGCCAGCAGCTCAGAGACGAGGGCAGCGGGATACGAGCAGTACTTC. Its translation is CASSSETRAAGYEQYF.

V usage is TRBV15 and J usage is TRBJ1-4; D is perhaps TRBD1 (5 bases). Germline lookup yields CDR1 LNHNV and CDR2 YYDKDF (reference sequence). Trimming removed 9 bases from V and 7 bases from J, with 18 bases in between. The CDR3 spans 14 residues. The DNA of the CDR3 is TGTGCCACTGGAGGGGACCTTCGTGGTGAAAAACTGTTTTTT. It is translated as CATGGDLRGEKLFF.

This clone has only a few counts. This chain connects TRBV25-1 to TRBJ2-2; a weak D match, TRBD1 (5 bases). Per the germline V gene, CDR1 is MGHDK and CDR2 is SYGVNS. V shed 1 base and J shed 5 bases, with 11 bases lying between them. This CDR3 is built from 15 residues. The DNA for the CDR3 is TGTGCCAGCAGTGAATCAGGGCCACCAACCGGGGAGCTGTTTTTT. Protein product: CASSESGPPTGELFF.

V gene TRBV23-1 combines with J gene TRBJ2-7; 8 bases agree with TRBD1. TRBV23-1 is flagged as an ORF with uncertain function. The V and J ends lost 1 base and 2 bases, in that order; junction bases with no gene match: 4. The CDR3 loop spans 15 amino acids. CDR3 DNA: TGCGCCAGCAGTCAATACCGGGACAGGACCTACGAGCAGTACTTC. Its translation: CASSQYRDRTYEQYF.

The V gene is TRBV5-1, the J gene TRBJ1-4; no clear D gene. Germline values: CDR1 SGHRS, CDR2 YFSETQ. The CDR3 runs 13 residues. Trimming pared 1 base from V and 6 bases from J, leaving 7 bases between. The CDR3 sequence: CASSLKADEKLFF. CDR3 bases: TGCGCCAGCAGCTTGAAGGCGGATGAAAAACTGTTTTTT.

The V call is TRBV14, the J call TRBJ2-7; 10 bases agree with TRBD2. CDR1 and CDR2 from the germline V gene are SGHDN and FVKESK. Trimming at V came to 3 bases and at J to 2 bases, leaving 13 bases not matched to a gene. The CDR3 has 18 residues. The CDR3 DNA reads as TGTGCCAGCAGCCATAAGAGGCCTAGCGGGGGCCGAGCCTACGAGCAGTACTTC. Translating it yields CASSHKRPSGGRAYEQYF.

This chain uses TRBV29-1 with TRBJ2-7, with 8 bases matching TRBD2. This CDR3 is 13 amino acids long. After removal of 6 bases from V and 6 bases from J, the junction contained 10 bases not matched to a gene. The V gene's germline CDR1 is SQVTM and CDR2 ANQGSEA. The CDR3 here is CSVVGGALGEQYF. The CDR3, as DNA: TGCAGCGTCGTCGGGGGGGCACTAGGCGAGCAGTACTTC.

The genes are TRBV21-1 and TRBJ1-4. TRBV21-1 constitutes a pseudogene. CDR3 size: 17 residues. Here the CDR3 DNA reads TGTGCCAGCAGCAAAGTGACTAGAGTATGGAGTAATGAAAAACTGTTTTTT. Its protein is CASSKVTRVWSNEKLFF.

The genes are TRBV7-2 and TRBJ1-5; D not resolved. Deletions cut 3 bases from V and 8 bases from J, with 14 bases between. The CDR3 is 14 amino acids. Looked up from germline, CDR1 is SGHTA and CDR2 is FQGNSA. The CDR3 nucleotides read TGTGCCAGCAGCTTCGGAAAATCTAGCGAGCCCCAGCATTTT. Protein sequence: CASSFGKSSEPQHF.

The chain employs TRBV19 and TRBJ1-5, with a possible D match to TRBD1 (6 bases). From germline, CDR1 is LNHDA and CDR2 SQIVND (reference sequence). This CDR3 has 14 amino acids. Trimming left V 7 bases short and J 1 base short, with 11 bases between. CDR3: CASKQGYSNQPQHF. CDR3 in DNA: TGTGCCAGTAAACAGGGTTACAGCAATCAGCCCCAGCATTTT.

The rearrangement links TRBV5-6 to TRBJ2-6; D possibly corresponds to TRBD1 (6 bases). The CDR3 is 16 residues long. Trimming removed 0 bases at V and 3 bases at J, with 10 bases between. Looked up from germline, CDR1 is SGHDT and CDR2 is YYEEEE. Here the CDR3 reads CASSLDRTDGANVLTF. CDR3 in DNA: TGTGCCAGCAGCTTGGATAGGACAGATGGGGCCAACGTCCTGACTTTC.